This TCR beta chain comes out of a study of a mutant IDH1 vaccine in newly diagnosed glioma. Study-level background: Patients were pretreated with radiotherapy, temozolomide, or both, mostly both. V12 occurred at week 35 and V13 at week 47.

Regarding time point: week 35, safety follow-up. All doses held 300 ug of mutant IDH1 20-mer peptide, with topical imiquimod. Each of the donors came in with new WHO grade 3 or 4 astrocytomas that were IDH1-mutant and ATRX-lost. Study-level findings and limits: Of all patients, around 93% showed vaccine-induced immune responses.

To note about this clone: Its target is unknown.

Germline-derived CDR1 and CDR2 are MNHNY and SVGAGI (reference sequence). This CDR3 contains 11 residues. V lost 5 bases to trimming and J lost 5 bases, with 6 bases between them. Assay used: immunoSEQ multiplex PCR; TCRdb lists only in-frame clones, some missing. The sample includes about 68,000 clones, more than 70% seen only once; the top ten take approximately 12%. Sequenced material: PBMCs, taken from a glioma patient whose treatment included an IDH1 peptide vaccine. J is TRBJ1-1 and V is TRBV6-6; D gene uncertain. This receptor was taken from a man between 18 and 29 years old with glioma. CDR3 region: CASSDGTEAFF. In DNA form, the CDR3 reads TGTGCCAGCAGTGACGGTACTGAAGCTTTCTTT.